Given below is one T cell receptor beta chain in context. This sample is drawn from a study of blood T cell repertoires in COVID-19. About the study: Samples of COVID-19 (acute and convalescent) were obtained from the United States, Italy and Spain.

All enrollees were about 18 to 100 years old and from some 24 US areas. Clinical history as reported by participants underpinned cohort assignment. Methods used by the authors: Amplification of reference gene primers was used by the study to estimate nucleated cell counts. Sequenced by immunoSEQ multiplex PCR; TCRdb stores in-frame clones only, minus some. D and trimming come from the DNA, and the V and J calls and clone size come from that table. The sample has some 490,000 clones, more than 85% seen once. The germline CDR1 and CDR2 sequences are SGHAT and FQNNGV. With 0 bases removed from V and 4 bases from J, the gap between germline ends came to 9 bases. CDR3 length equals 14 residues.

The J gene is TRBJ1-1, the V gene TRBV11-2, with D possibly TRBD1 on 5 matching bases. The sequencing input was PBMCs or T cells enriched from blood (not recorded which). The sequence was obtained from a woman aged 60-75 years who had recovered from COVID-19. This CDR3 is CASSLDGQGTEAFF. The CDR3 DNA sequence: TGTGCCAGCAGCTTAGATGGTCAGGGCACTGAAGCTTTCTTT.